Shown below are 9 T cell receptor beta chains from a single sample sequenced in a study of low-dose radiotherapy and immunotherapy resistance in tumors. TRAV- and TRBV-specific primers were used for first-strand cDNA, which covered alpha and beta chains. Amplification, which lasted 20 PCR cycles, used a constant-region primer and V-primer adapter to amplify TCRs. Each CDR3 protein gets one entry after TCRdb re-called the reads with MiXCR. The sample records 95,000 to 100,000 distinct CDR3 sequences, about a fifth being singletons. Time point meaning: after trial treatment. Treatment of the sample: LDRT plus nivolumab, ipilimumab, low-dose cyclophosphamide and aspirin (RACIN trial). The specimen comprised PBMCs, sampled after low-dose radiotherapy plus immunotherapy. The receptors were sampled from a male donor with prostate cancer.

Ten or more counts support this clonotype. This sequence joins TRBV7-9 and TRBJ2-7; either TRBD1 or TRBD2 may fit D (5 bases each). V was trimmed by 3 bases and J by 5 bases, leaving 8 bases between them. Germline-derived CDR1 and CDR2 are SEHNR and FQNEAQ (reference sequence). The CDR3 is made up of 12 amino acids. The CDR3 spells CASSFEGNEQYF. Written as DNA, the CDR3 is TGTGCCAGCAGCTTCGAGGGGAACGAGCAGTACTTC.

This clonotype came up many times. The chain has TRBV29-1 and TRBJ1-5; no clear D. The CDR3 loop spans 13 amino acids. Trimming shortened V by 6 bases and J by 2 bases, and 11 bases separated the two germline ends. CDR1 SQVTM and CDR2 ANQGSEA come from the germline V gene. The CDR3 DNA follows: TGCAGCGTCATGATAAGTGGCAATCAGCCCCAGCATTTT. It is translated as CSVMISGNQPQHF.

This clonotype appeared many times. This chain joins TRBV7-2 and TRBJ2-1, with D maybe TRBD2 (6 bases). V lost 4 bases and J 8 bases, leaving 18 bases between the germline ends. The V gene's germline CDR1 is SGHTA and CDR2 FQGNSA. CDR3 length: 15 residues. This CDR3 is CASSSSRDSIDEQFF. The CDR3 bases are TGTGCCAGCAGCTCCAGCCGGGACTCTATCGATGAGCAGTTCTTC.

There are many counts of this clonotype. The V gene is TRBV11-2, the J gene TRBJ2-3; D unresolved. Trimming shortened V by 5 bases and J by 6 bases, and 9 bases separated the two germline ends. This CDR3 is built from 12 residues. In germline, CDR1 is SGHAT, CDR2 FQNNGV. The CDR3 bases are TGTGCCAGCAGCCCTACTTCGGATACGCAGTATTTT. It is translated as CASSPTSDTQYF. Full variable domain (missing parts from reference TRBV11-2 and TRBJ2-3): EAGVAQSPRYKIIEKRQSVAFWCNPISGHATLYWYQQILGQGPKLLIQFQNNGVVDDSQLPKDRFSAERLKGVDSTLKIQPAKLEDSAVYLCASSPTSDTQYFGPGTRLTVL.

This clonotype was recorded once. V usage is TRBV20-1 and J usage is TRBJ2-1; weak D call: TRBD2 (6 bases). Trimming cost V 5 bases and J 5 bases, with 13 bases left between them. Germline V CDR1 and CDR2: DFQATT, SNEGSKA (reference sequence). The CDR3 loop spans 13 amino acids. This chain's CDR3 is CSALPGVHNEQFF. CDR3 nucleotide sequence: TGCAGTGCTTTACCGGGAGTCCACAATGAGCAGTTCTTC.

This clonotype was seen ten or more times. V gene TRBV20-1 combines with J gene TRBJ2-7; D possibly corresponds to TRBD1 (6 bases). The CDR3 length is 13 residues. Germline CDR1 is DFQATT and CDR2 is SNEGSKA (reference sequence). The V end lost 4 bases, the J end lost 5 bases, and 15 bases lay between the germline ends. The CDR3 DNA is TGCAGTGCTAAGCTGACAGGCCGCAACGAGCAGTACTTC. Its translation: CSAKLTGRNEQYF.

This clonotype was recorded many times. The gene calls are TRBV30 and TRBJ1-4, with a possible D match to TRBD1 (6 bases). The CDR3 has 12 residues. Trimming cost V 4 bases and J 6 bases, with 9 bases left between them. Germline V gene sequence: CDR1 GTSNPN, CDR2 SVGIG (reference sequence). Written as DNA, the CDR3 is TGTGCCTGGACGAGGGGGGATGAAAAACTGTTTTTT. Translation gives CAWTRGDEKLFF. The whole variable domain, filled in from reference TRBV30 and TRBJ1-4, reads SQTIHQWPATLVQPVGSPLSLECTVEGTSNPNLYWYRQAAGRGLQLLFYSVGIGQISSEVPQNLSASRPQDRQFILSSKKLLLSDSGFYLCAWTRGDEKLFFGSGTQLSVL.

This clonotype was detected a few times. A read error is likely here: a far larger clone is one base away. The chain links TRBV2 to TRBJ2-5; D perhaps matches TRBD2 (6 bases). CDR1 and CDR2 (germline): SNHLY, FYNNEI. Trimming shortened V by 4 bases and J by 11 bases, and 26 bases separated the two germline ends. The CDR3 contains 16 residues. The CDR3 here is CASSVPLTGDYNEQYF. CDR3 DNA sequence: TGTGCCAGCAGTGTTCCCTTAACGGGAGACTACAATGAGCAGTACTTC.

This clonotype was detected only a few times. This probably arose from a read error, given a far larger clone one base away. The V call is TRBV6-2 or TRBV6-3, the J call TRBJ2-3; possible D gene TRBD2, 6 bases. The CDR3 runs 14 residues. Germline-derived CDR1 and CDR2 are MNHEY and SVGEGT. Between the trimmed V and J ends, which lost 6 bases and 4 bases, there was a span of 14 bases. The CDR3 nucleotides are TGTGCCAGCAGAGGAGGGGAGCGGCCAGATACGCAGTATTTT. Translating gives CASRGGERPDTQYF.